This TCR beta chain was sequenced in a study of CD8 T cells in Susac syndrome. Study-level results: The relatively small number of individuals in the TCR sequencing and HLA analysis was acknowledged by the study.

A quantity of 0.5 to 1 ug RNA underwent reverse transcription using random hexamers. immunoSEQ multiplex PCR amplified TCR beta CDR3 across 54 Vbeta, 13 Jbeta. TCRdb reprocessed the immunoSEQ multiplex PCR reads via MiXCR and lists one record per CDR3 protein. The sample carries 130,000 or so distinct CDR3 sequences, roughly 95% recorded once. Regarding this clonotype: Its antigen is undetermined.

Trimming removed 4 bases at V and 8 bases at J, with 20 bases between. CDR3 size: 15 residues. The V gene's germline CDR1 is SGHTA and CDR2 FQGTGA. Sequenced sample: CD4+ T cells from PBMCs. This clonotype was sampled from a human donor with multiple sclerosis. The rearrangement uses TRBV7-3 and TRBJ1-2; the D gene is possibly TRBD1 (5 bases). This chain's CDR3 is CASSSAAGLPGGYTF. In DNA form, the CDR3 reads TGTGCCAGCAGCTCGGCGGCGGGGCTCCCTGGAGGCTACACCTTC. Full variable domain (remainder filled in from reference TRBV7-3 and TRBJ1-2): GAGVSQTPSNKVTEKGKYVELRCDPISGHTALYWYRQSLGQGPEFLIYFQGTGAADDSGLPNDRFFAVRPEGSVSTLKIQRTERGDSAVYLCASSSAAGLPGGYTFGSGTRLTVV.